This T cell receptor beta chain stems from a study of blood T cell repertoires in COVID-19. Study as a whole: The United States, Italy and Spain provided the acute and convalescent COVID-19 samples. Sources were T cells, B-cell-depleted T cells, or PBMCs; the material itself was cDNA or gDNA.

This CDR3 is 9 amino acids long. The germline CDR1 and CDR2 sequences are LGHDT and YNNKEL (reference sequence). Original processing notes: Quantification of nucleated cells was approximated via reference gene primer amplification. Some clones are missing from TCRdb's copy, which holds only in-frame ones; the method was immunoSEQ multiplex PCR. Clone size and the V and J calls come from that table; the DNA yielded D and trimming. The sample holds tens of thousands of clones; around 90% are singletons and the top ten take around 8.3%. This rearrangement joins TRBV3-1 (or the pseudogene TRBV3-2) to TRBJ2-3; D gene unclear. This TCR came from a human donor with active COVID-19. The donor label of this sample is uncertain. Sequenced sample: peripheral blood. The CDR3: CPRFYTQYF. The CDR3, as DNA: TGTCCCCGGTTCTATACGCAGTATTTT.